This entry concerns a single T cell receptor (beta chain). In the original analysis: Counts of nucleated cells, estimated from reference gene primer amplification, were obtained. Measured with immunoSEQ multiplex PCR; TCRdb has only the in-frame clones, and not every one. From that table come the V and J calls and clone size; the DNA was used to work out D and trimming. The sample has about 95,000 clones, roughly 90% seen once. Patients from Seattle were sampled longitudinally, starting during active infection. The data belong to a study of blood T cell repertoires in COVID-19. On the study more broadly: PBMCs, B-cell-depleted T cells, or T cells were the source of the cDNA or gDNA that made up the material.

The TCR originated in a man aged 55 to 70 with COVID-19, enrolled during active disease. The material sequenced was peripheral blood.

The CDR3 coding sequence is TGTGCCAGCAGCGCCCGGGACCAAGAGACCCAGTACTTC. It codes for CASSARDQETQYF. The genes are TRBV7-3 and TRBJ2-5; D unresolved. The CDR3 runs 13 residues. Germline-derived CDR1 and CDR2 are SGHTA and FQGTGA. Trimming pared 5 bases from V and 0 bases from J, leaving 7 bases between.